These 7 T cell receptor beta chains originate from one sample sequenced in a study of blood T cell repertoires in COVID-19. Profiled with immunoSEQ multiplex PCR; TCRdb holds only in-frame clones, not every one. Of tens of thousands of clones in the sample, 85% to 95% were seen once. The material sequenced was peripheral blood. The receptor set was obtained from a human donor with active COVID-19. The donor label of this sample is uncertain.

The chain joins TRBV2 to TRBJ2-3; D unclear. V was clipped by 6 bases and J by 0 bases, with 7 bases between them. The CDR3 length is 13 residues. Germline-derived CDR1 and CDR2 are SNHLY and FYNNEI. The CDR3 sequence: CASRHSSTDTQYF. DNA for the CDR3: TGTGCCAGCAGACACAGTAGCACAGATACGCAGTATTTT.

V gene TRBV6-2 or TRBV6-3 combines with J gene TRBJ2-1; the match to TRBD2 covers 9 bases. J was trimmed by 9 bases and V by 2 bases; bases with no gene match: 11. Germline values: CDR1 MNHEY, CDR2 SVGEGT. This CDR3 contains 16 residues. As DNA, the CDR3 is TGTGCCAGCAGTTACCCGGGGCAAGCGGGGGGAGTTGAGCAGTTCTTC. This codes for CASSYPGQAGGVEQFF.

This clone was seen once. V is TRBV7-9 and J is TRBJ2-1; 7 nucleotides match TRBD1. This CDR3 has 16 residues. Germline CDR1 reads SEHNR; CDR2 reads FQNEAQ (reference sequence). The V gene end was trimmed by 4 bases and the J gene end by 3 bases; junction bases not matched to a gene: 9. The CDR3 region is CASSSRGTEDYNEQFF. The CDR3 DNA reads as TGTGCCAGCAGCTCAAGGGGGACAGAAGACTACAATGAGCAGTTCTTC.

V is TRBV19 and J is TRBJ1-5; the D gene is possibly TRBD1 (5 bases). The CDR3 is 14 residues long. V shed 3 bases and J shed 7 bases, with 13 bases lying between them. In germline, CDR1 is LNHDA, CDR2 SQIVND (reference sequence). DNA for the CDR3: TGTGCCAGTAGTATCGGGGGATATGGCCAGCCCCAGCATTTT. Protein product: CASSIGGYGQPQHF.

The chain uses TRBV5-3 and TRBJ1-5; D is undetermined. TRBV5-3 is an ORF for which the function is uncertain. Trimming stripped 2 bases from V and 2 bases from J, with 26 bases between. This CDR3 region has 20 residues. CDR3 DNA: TGTGCCAGAAGCTTCCCAGACCGAAAAGAAACGCAACGGGGCAATCAGCCCCAGCATTTT. This translates into CARSFPDRKETQRGNQPQHF.

The chain uses TRBV3-1 (or the pseudogene TRBV3-2) and TRBJ1-2; D is possibly TRBD1 (6 bases). There are 14 residues in the CDR3. Germline-derived CDR1 and CDR2 are LGHDT and YNNKEL (reference sequence). The V end was cut by 4 bases, the J end by 3 bases, with 12 bases between. CDR3 sequence reads: CASSPGQFYYGYTF. For the CDR3, the DNA is TGTGCCAGCAGCCCAGGACAGTTTTACTATGGCTACACCTTC.

The V call is TRBV5-4, the J call TRBJ2-3; 9 bases line up with TRBD2. Germline loops: CDR1 SGHNT, CDR2 YYREEE (reference sequence). This CDR3 has 14 residues. With V trimmed by 4 bases and J by 6 bases, 6 bases remained unmatched. The CDR3 DNA sequence: TGTGCCAGCAGCCGCGATGCGGGAGGGGATACGCAGTATTTT. Protein: CASSRDAGGDTQYF.